The TCR beta chain described here comes from a study of T cell changes during pregnancy in multiple sclerosis. Generated by immunoSEQ multiplex PCR, the TCRdb table keeps only in-frame clones and is missing some. Among around 70,000 clones listed, roughly 92% were seen once. Trimming pared 8 bases from V and 1 base from J, leaving 12 bases between. Germline V CDR1 and CDR2: MNHEY, SVGAGI. This CDR3 is built from 13 residues. Here the sequenced sample was peripheral blood, taken before pregnancy. The sequence came from a female donor with multiple sclerosis, enrolled in a pregnancy study. This chain connects TRBV6-5 to TRBJ2-7; D not resolved. CDR3 in DNA: TGTGCCAGCCGAGACTTCATATCCTACGAGCAGTACTTC. Translation: CASRDFISYEQYF.